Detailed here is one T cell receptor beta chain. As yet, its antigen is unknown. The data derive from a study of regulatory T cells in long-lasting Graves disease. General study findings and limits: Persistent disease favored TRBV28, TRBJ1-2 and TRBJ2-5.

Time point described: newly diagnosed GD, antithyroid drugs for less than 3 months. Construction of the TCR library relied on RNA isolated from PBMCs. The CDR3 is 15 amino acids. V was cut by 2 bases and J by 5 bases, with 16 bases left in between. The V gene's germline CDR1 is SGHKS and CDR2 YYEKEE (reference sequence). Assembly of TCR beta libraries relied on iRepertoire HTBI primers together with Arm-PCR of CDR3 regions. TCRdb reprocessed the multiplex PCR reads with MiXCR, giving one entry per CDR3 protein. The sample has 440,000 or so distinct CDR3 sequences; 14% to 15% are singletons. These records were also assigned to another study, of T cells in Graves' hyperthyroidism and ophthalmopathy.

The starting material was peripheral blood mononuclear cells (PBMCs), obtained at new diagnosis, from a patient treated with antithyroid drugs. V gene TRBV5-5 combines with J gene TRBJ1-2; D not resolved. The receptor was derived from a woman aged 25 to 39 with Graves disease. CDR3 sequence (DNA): TGTGCCAGCAGCTTCCTAGCAAAGTCGGGGTATGGCTACACCTTC. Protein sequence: CASSFLAKSGYGYTF.